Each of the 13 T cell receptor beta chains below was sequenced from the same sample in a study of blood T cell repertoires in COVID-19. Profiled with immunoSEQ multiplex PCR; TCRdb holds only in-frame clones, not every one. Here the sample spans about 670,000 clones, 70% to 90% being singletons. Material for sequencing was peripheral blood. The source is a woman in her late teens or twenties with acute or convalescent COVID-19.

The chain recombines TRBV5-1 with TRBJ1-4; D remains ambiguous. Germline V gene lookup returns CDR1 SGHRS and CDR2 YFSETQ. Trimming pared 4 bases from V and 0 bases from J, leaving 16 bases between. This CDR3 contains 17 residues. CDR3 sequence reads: CASSPPGALATNEKLFF. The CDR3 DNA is TGCGCCAGCAGCCCACCGGGAGCGCTTGCAACTAATGAAAAACTGTTTTTT.

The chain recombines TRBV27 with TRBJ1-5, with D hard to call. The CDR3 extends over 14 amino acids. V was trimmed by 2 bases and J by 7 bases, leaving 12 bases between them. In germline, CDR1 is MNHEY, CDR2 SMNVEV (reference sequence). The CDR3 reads CASSLSGPWQPQHF. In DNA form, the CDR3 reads TGTGCCAGCAGTTTAAGCGGCCCATGGCAGCCCCAGCATTTT.

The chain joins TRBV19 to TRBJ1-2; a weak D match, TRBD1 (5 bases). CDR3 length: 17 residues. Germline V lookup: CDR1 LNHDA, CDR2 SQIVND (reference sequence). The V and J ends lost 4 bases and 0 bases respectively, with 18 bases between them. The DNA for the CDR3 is TGTGCCAGTAGTAAATCCCCCCTCGGGGGAGCTAACTATGGCTACACCTTC. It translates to CASSKSPLGGANYGYTF.

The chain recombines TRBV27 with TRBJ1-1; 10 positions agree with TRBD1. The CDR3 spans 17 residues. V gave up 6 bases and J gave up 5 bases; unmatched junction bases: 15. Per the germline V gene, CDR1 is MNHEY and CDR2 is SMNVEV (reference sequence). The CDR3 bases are TGTGCCAGCAGGAGTGACAGGGGGCTAATGTCGAGGACTGAAGCTTTCTTT. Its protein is CASRSDRGLMSRTEAFF.

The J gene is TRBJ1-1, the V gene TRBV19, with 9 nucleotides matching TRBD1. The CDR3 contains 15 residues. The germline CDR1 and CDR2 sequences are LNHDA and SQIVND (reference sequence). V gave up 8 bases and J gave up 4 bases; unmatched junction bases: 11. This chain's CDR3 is CASGGGQGFGTEAFF. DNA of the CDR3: TGTGCCAGTGGCGGGGGACAGGGTTTCGGCACTGAAGCTTTCTTT.

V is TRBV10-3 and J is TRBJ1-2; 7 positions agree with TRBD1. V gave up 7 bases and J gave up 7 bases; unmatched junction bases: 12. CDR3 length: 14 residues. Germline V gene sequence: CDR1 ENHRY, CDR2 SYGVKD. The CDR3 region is CAIKGTDPLGGYTF. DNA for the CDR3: TGTGCCATCAAGGGGACAGACCCCCTTGGTGGCTACACCTTC.

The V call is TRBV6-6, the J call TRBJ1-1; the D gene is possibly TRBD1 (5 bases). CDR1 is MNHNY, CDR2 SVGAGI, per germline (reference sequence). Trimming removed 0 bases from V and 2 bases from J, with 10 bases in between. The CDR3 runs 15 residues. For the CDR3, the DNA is TGTGCCAGCAGTTACTCGCCAGGGCCTAACACTGAAGCTTTCTTT. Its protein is CASSYSPGPNTEAFF.

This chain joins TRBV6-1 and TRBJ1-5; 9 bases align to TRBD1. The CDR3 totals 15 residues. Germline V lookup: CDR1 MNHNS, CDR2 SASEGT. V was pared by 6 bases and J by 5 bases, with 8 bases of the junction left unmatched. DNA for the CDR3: TGTGCCAGCAGACTACCACAGGGGGCCCATCAGCCCCAGCATTTT. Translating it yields CASRLPQGAHQPQHF.

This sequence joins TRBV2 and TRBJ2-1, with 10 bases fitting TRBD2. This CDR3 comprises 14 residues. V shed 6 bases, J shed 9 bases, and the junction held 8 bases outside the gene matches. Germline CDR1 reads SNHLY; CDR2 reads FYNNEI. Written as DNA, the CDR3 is TGTGCCAGCAGGGACCAGGGACTAGCGATTGAGCAGTTCTTC. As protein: CASRDQGLAIEQFF.

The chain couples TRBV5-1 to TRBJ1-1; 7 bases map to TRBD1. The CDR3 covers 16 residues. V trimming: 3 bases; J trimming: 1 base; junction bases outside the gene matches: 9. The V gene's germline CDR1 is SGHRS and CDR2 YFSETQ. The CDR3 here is CASSSQGVGGNTEAFF. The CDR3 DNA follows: TGCGCCAGCAGCTCCCAGGGGGTCGGAGGGAACACTGAAGCTTTCTTT.

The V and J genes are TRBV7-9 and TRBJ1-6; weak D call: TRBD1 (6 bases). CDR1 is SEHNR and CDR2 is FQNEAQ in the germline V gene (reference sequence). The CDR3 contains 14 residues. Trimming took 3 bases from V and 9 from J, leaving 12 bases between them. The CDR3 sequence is CASSFIWGRSPLHF. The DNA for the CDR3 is TGTGCCAGCAGCTTTATTTGGGGGCGTTCACCCCTCCACTTT.

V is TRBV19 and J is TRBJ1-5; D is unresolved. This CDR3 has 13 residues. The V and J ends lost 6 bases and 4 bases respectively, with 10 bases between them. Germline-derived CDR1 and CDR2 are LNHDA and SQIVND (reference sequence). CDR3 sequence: CASRSVDNQPQHF. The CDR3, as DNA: TGTGCCAGTAGATCAGTCGATAATCAGCCCCAGCATTTT.

CDR3 nucleotide sequence: TGTGCCAGCAGCGTTGGCGGGGGGGCCGAGGAGACCCAGTACTTC. This encodes CASSVGGGAEETQYF. This chain connects TRBV9 to TRBJ2-5; 9 nucleotides line up with TRBD2. This CDR3 has 15 amino acids. Germline V CDR1 and CDR2: SGDLS, YYNGEE. V shed 2 bases and J 5 bases; nucleotides not matched to a gene: 7.